This paragraph reports one T cell receptor (beta chain). A read error may be the cause here, since a much bigger clone is one base away. The data are from a study of T cells in Graves' hyperthyroidism and ophthalmopathy. Authors of the study amplified TCR beta CDR3 regions from RNA transcripts. In the first-round RT-PCR of the TCR CDR3, the HTBI primer set was used. From the multiplex PCR reads, TCRdb called clonotypes with MiXCR, one entry per CDR3 protein. Among some 620,000 distinct CDR3 sequences, around 15% were seen once, and the ten largest hold less than 4.5%. Germline lookup yields CDR1 SEHNR and CDR2 FQNEAQ (reference sequence). This CDR3 is 15 amino acids long.

The sequenced sample consisted of blood. The rearrangement uses TRBV7-9 and TRBJ2-1, with TRBD1 identical over 7 bases. The J call may be wrong; the DNA end is better matched by TRBJ2-7. The sequence was obtained from a woman in her twenties or thirties with Graves' hyperthyroidism. CDR3 bases: TGTGCCAGCAGCCAGAGACAGGGAACCTACAATGAGCAGTACTTC. This codes for CASSQRQGTYNEQYF.